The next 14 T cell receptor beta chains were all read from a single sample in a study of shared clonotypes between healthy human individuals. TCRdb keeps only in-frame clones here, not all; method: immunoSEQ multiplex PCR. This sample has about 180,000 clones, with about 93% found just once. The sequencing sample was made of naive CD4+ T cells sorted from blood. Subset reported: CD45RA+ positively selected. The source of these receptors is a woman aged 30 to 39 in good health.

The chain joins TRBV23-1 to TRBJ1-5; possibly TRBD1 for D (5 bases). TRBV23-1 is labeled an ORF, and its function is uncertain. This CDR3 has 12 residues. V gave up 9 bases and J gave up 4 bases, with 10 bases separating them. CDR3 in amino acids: CARSGPNQPQHF. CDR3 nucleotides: TGCGCCAGGTCGGGACCGAATCAGCCCCAGCATTTT.

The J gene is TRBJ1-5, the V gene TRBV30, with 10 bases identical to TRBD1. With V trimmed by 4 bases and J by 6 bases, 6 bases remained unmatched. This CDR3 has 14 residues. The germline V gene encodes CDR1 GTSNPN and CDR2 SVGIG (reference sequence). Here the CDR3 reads CAWNRDRGAQPQHF. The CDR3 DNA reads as TGTGCCTGGAACCGGGACAGGGGTGCTCAGCCCCAGCATTTT. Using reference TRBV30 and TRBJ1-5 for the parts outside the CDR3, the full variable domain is SQTIHQWPATLVQPVGSPLSLECTVEGTSNPNLYWYRQAAGRGLQLLFYSVGIGQISSEVPQNLSASRPQDRQFILSSKKLLLSDSGFYLCAWNRDRGAQPQHFGDGTRLSIL.

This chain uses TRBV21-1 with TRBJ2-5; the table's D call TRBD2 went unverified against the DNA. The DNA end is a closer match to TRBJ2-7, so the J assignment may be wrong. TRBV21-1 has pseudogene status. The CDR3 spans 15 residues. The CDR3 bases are TGTGCCAGCACCAAGACTAGCGGAGGCATCGGCGAGCAGTACTTC. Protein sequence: CASTKTSGGIGEQYF.

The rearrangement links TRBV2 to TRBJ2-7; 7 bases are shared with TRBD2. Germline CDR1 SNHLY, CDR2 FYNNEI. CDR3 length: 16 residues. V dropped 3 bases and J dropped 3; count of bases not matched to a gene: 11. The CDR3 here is CASSDSPWASGYEQYF. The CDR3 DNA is TGTGCCAGCAGTGACTCACCCTGGGCTAGCGGCTACGAGCAGTACTTC.

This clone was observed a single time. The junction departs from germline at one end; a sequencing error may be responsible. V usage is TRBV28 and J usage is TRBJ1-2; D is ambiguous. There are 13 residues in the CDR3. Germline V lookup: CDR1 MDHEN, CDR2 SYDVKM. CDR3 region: CASSLDAGNLRVF. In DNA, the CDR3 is TGTGCCAGCAGTTTAGATGCGGGGAACCTCCGAGTCTTC.

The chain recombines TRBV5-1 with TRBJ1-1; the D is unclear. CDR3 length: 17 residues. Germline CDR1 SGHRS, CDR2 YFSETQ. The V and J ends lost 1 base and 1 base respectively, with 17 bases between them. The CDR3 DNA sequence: TGCGCCAGCAGCTTGAGGCAGTTGGGAACGTCGAACACTGAAGCTTTCTTT. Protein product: CASSLRQLGTSNTEAFF.

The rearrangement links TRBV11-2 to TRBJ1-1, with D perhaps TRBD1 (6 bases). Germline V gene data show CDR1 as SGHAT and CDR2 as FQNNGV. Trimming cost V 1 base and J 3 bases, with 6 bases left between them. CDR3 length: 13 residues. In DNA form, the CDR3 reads TGTGCCAGCAGCTTAGGGACAGACACTGAAGCTTTCTTT. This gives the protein CASSLGTDTEAFF.

CDR3 residues: CASSSLGLAGANSYNEQFF. CDR3 DNA: TGTGCCAGCAGCTCCCTGGGACTAGCGGGAGCCAACTCCTACAATGAGCAGTTCTTC. The J gene is TRBJ2-1, the V gene TRBV28; 14 bases map to TRBD2. From germline, CDR1 is MDHEN and CDR2 SYDVKM. With 6 bases clipped from V and 0 bases from J, the junction kept 10 bases outside the gene matches. This CDR3 spans 19 amino acids. Using reference TRBV28 and TRBJ2-1 for the parts outside the CDR3, the full variable domain is DVKVTQSSRYLVKRTGEKVFLECVQDMDHENMFWYRQDPGLGLRLIYFSYDVKMKEKGDIPEGYSVSREKKERFSLILESASTNQTSMYLCASSSLGLAGANSYNEQFFGPGTRLTVL.

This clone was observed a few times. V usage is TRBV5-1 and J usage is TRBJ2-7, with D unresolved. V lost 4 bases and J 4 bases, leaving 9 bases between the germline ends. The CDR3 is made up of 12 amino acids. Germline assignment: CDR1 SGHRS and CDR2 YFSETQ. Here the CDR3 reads CASSIDGYEQYF. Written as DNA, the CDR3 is TGCGCCAGCAGCATCGACGGGTACGAGCAGTACTTC.

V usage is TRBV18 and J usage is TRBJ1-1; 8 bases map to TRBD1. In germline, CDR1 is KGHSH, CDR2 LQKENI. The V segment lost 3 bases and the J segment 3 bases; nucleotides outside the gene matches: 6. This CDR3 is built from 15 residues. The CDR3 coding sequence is TGTGCCAGCTCACCGGACAGGGATCGAGACACTGAAGCTTTCTTT. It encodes CASSPDRDRDTEAFF.

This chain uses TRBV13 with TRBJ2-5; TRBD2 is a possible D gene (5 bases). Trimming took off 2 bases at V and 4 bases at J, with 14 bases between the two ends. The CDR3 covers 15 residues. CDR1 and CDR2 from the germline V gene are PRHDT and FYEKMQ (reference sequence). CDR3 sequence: CASSLQTLAGETQYF. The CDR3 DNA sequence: TGTGCCAGCAGCTTACAAACCCTAGCAGGAGAGACCCAGTACTTC.

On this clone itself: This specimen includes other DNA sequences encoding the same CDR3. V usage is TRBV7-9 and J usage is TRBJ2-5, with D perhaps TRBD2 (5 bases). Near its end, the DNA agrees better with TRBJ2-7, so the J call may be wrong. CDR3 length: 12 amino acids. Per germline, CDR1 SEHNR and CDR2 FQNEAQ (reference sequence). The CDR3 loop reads CASSLVSGEQYF. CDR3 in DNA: TGTGCCAGCAGCTTAGTGAGCGGCGAGCAGTACTTC.

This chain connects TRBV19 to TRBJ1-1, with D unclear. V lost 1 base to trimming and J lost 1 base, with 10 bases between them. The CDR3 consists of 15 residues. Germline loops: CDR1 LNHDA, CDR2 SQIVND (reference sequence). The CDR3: CASSIVSGANTEAFF. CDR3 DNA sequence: TGTGCCAGTAGTATAGTTTCAGGCGCGAACACTGAAGCTTTCTTT.

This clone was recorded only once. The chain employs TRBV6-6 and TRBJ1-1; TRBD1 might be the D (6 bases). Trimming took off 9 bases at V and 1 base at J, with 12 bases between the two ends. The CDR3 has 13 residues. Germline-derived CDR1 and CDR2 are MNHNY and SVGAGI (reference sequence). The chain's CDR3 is CASMGAENTEAFF. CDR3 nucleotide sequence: TGTGCCAGTATGGGGGCGGAGAACACTGAAGCTTTCTTT.